This entry concerns a single T cell receptor (beta chain). Its antigen is still unknown. This specimen belongs to a study of cytomegalovirus exposure and HLA in healthy donors. Study outcomes and limitations: From TCR beta sequences, most subjects' HLA-A and HLA-B alleles were reportedly predicted accurately. Some TCR beta chains (around 160 of them) were listed as cytomegalovirus-associated.

The PCR contained 60 Vbeta and 13 Jbeta primers. Clones were read by immunoSEQ multiplex PCR, and TCRdb kept only the in-frame ones, dropping some. Among about 97,000 clones, roughly four fifths were seen once, and the ten largest hold roughly 5%. The TCR comes from a man between 35 and 55 years old in good health and CMV-seropositive. The sample comprised PBMCs.

The CDR3 loop reads CASTPDRGTYNEQFF. Written as DNA, the CDR3 is TGTGCCAGCACCCCCGATCGCGGAACCTACAATGAGCAGTTCTTC. The J gene is TRBJ2-1, the V gene TRBV9, with D hard to call. CDR3 length equals 15 residues. The V end was cut by 6 bases, the J end by 2 bases, with 15 bases between. Germline loops: CDR1 SGDLS, CDR2 YYNGEE.